This passage covers 8 T cell receptor beta chains from one sample sequenced in a study of cytomegalovirus exposure and HLA in healthy donors. The repertoire was sequenced with immunoSEQ multiplex PCR; TCRdb's copy has only in-frame clones and lacks some. The sample shows 57,000 or so clones, more than 85% of them seen only once. Sequencing input: PBMCs. These receptors were taken from a young woman in good health and CMV-seronegative.

The CDR3 region is CASSHGADYSNQPQHF. The CDR3 DNA follows: TGTGCCAGCAGTCATGGAGCAGATTATAGCAATCAGCCCCAGCATTTT. This chain uses TRBV27 with TRBJ1-5, with unresolved D. The germline V gene has CDR1 MNHEY and CDR2 SMNVEV (reference sequence). The CDR3 extends over 16 amino acids. Deletions cut 5 bases from V and 0 bases from J, with 14 bases between.

The chain has TRBV7-7 and TRBJ2-5; D might be TRBD2 (5 bases). CDR3 length: 15 residues. Trimming took off 1 base at V and 5 bases at J, with 14 bases between the two ends. CDR1 SSHAT and CDR2 FNYEAQ come from the germline V gene (reference sequence). The CDR3 DNA sequence: TGTGCCAGCAGCTTAGGGAGAGTAGCGAAGGAGACCCAGTACTTC. Its translation: CASSLGRVAKETQYF.

The CDR3 loop is CASSLGTNSYEQYF. CDR3 nucleotide sequence: TGTGCCAGCAGTTTGGGGACTAACTCCTACGAGCAGTACTTC. The chain carries TRBV28 and TRBJ2-7, with TRBD2 matching 7 bases. V gave up 3 bases and J gave up 0 bases; unmatched junction bases: 2. Germline V gene lookup returns CDR1 MDHEN and CDR2 SYDVKM. The CDR3 length is 14 residues.

The chain recombines TRBV7-9 with TRBJ1-5; 7 bases agree with TRBD1. V was clipped by 1 base and J by 0 bases; unmatched bases: 3. The CDR3 has 16 amino acids. Germline loops: CDR1 SEHNR, CDR2 FQNEAQ (reference sequence). CDR3 in DNA: TGTGCCAGCAGCTTAGAGGGGACAGTTAGCAATCAGCCCCAGCATTTT. The encoded protein is CASSLEGTVSNQPQHF.

The chain is built from TRBV7-9 and TRBJ2-2; tentatively, D is TRBD1 (5 bases). CDR1 SEHNR and CDR2 FQNEAQ come from the germline V gene (reference sequence). Trimming stripped 2 bases from V and 0 bases from J, with 13 bases between. The CDR3 is 17 residues long. The CDR3 protein is CASSLHSQGPNTGELFF. In DNA form, the CDR3 reads TGTGCCAGCAGCTTACATAGTCAGGGCCCGAACACCGGGGAGCTGTTTTTT.

The chain combines TRBV19 with TRBJ1-3; D gene unclear. This CDR3 comprises 13 residues. V shed 3 bases and J shed 2 bases, with 5 bases lying between them. Germline lookup yields CDR1 LNHDA and CDR2 SQIVND (reference sequence). The CDR3 region has the DNA TGTGCCAGTAGTATTCAGGCTGGAAACACCATATATTTT. This gives the protein CASSIQAGNTIYF.

The chain couples TRBV7-9 to TRBJ2-7, with 10 bases identical to TRBD2. This CDR3 has 15 amino acids. Germline CDR1 SEHNR, CDR2 FQNEAQ (reference sequence). Trimming cost V 5 bases and J 3 bases; bases outside gene matches: 7. CDR3 loop: CASSRWTSGNYEQYF. In nucleotides, the CDR3 is TGTGCCAGCAGCAGATGGACTAGCGGAAACTACGAGCAGTACTTC.

V usage is TRBV28 and J usage is TRBJ2-5; D call uncertain. The CDR3 is 15 residues long. Trimming pared 2 bases from V and 1 base from J, leaving 11 bases between. The germline gives CDR1 MDHEN, CDR2 SYDVKM. The CDR3 region is CASSLAGLLQETQYF. In DNA, the CDR3 is TGTGCCAGCAGTTTAGCAGGCCTCCTCCAAGAGACCCAGTACTTC.